This paragraph covers one T cell receptor (beta chain) sequence. What it recognizes is unknown. The germline gives CDR1 SGHDT, CDR2 YYEEEE. The CDR3 is 15 amino acids. V was pared by 1 base and J by 2 bases, with 3 bases of the junction left unmatched. The assay was immunoSEQ multiplex PCR, and TCRdb's table has in-frame clones only and misses some. This table has around 610,000 clones, 95% to 97% appearing once. This sample was included in a study of shared clonotypes between healthy human individuals. The overall study: There were three CD4 naive, three CD4 memory, two CD8 naive and one CD8 memory plates per donor.

General study findings and limits: Clonotypes shared by all four donors outscored non-shared clonotypes in generation probability.

CD45RO-negative, CCR7-positively selected cells formed the naive CD8 fraction, excluding terminally differentiated effector memory CD45RA+ cells. The chain employs TRBV5-6 and TRBJ2-7, with 10 positions matching TRBD2. The sample taken for sequencing was naive CD8+ T cells sorted from blood. The receptor was derived from a woman aged 30 to 39 in good health. The CDR3 DNA reads as TGTGCCAGCAGCTTGATCAGCGGGAGGGCCTACGAGCAGTACTTC. This sequence encodes CASSLISGRAYEQYF. The full variable domain, rest sourced from reference TRBV5-6 and TRBJ2-7, is DAGVTQSPTHLIKTRGQQVTLRCSPKSGHDTVSWYQQALGQGPQFIFQYYEEEERQRGNFPDRFSGHQFPNYSSELNVNALLLGDSALYLCASSLISGRAYEQYFGPGTRLTVT.